Presented here are 30 T cell receptor beta chains from one specimen sequenced in a study of cytomegalovirus exposure and HLA in healthy donors. PCR amplification relied on 60 Vbeta primers (plus 13 Jbeta primers). The assay was immunoSEQ multiplex PCR, and TCRdb's table has in-frame clones only and misses some. The sample holds 140,000 or so clones, about 85% seen once. The material sequenced was PBMCs. The receptor set was obtained from a boy aged 2-15 years in good health and CMV-seronegative.

The chain recombines TRBV5-4 with TRBJ2-5, with 10 bases identical to TRBD2. V shed 0 bases, J shed 4 bases, and the junction held 0 bases outside the gene matches. The CDR3 has 14 residues. The germline CDR1 and CDR2 sequences are SGHNT and YYREEE (reference sequence). The CDR3 here is CASSLGLAGETQYF. The CDR3 nucleotides read TGTGCCAGCAGCTTGGGACTAGCGGGAGAGACCCAGTACTTC.

The chain recombines TRBV27 with TRBJ2-3; 7 bases are shared with TRBD1. The CDR3 is 16 amino acids. V lost 7 bases and J lost 4; bases outside the gene matches: 14. Germline values: CDR1 MNHEY, CDR2 SMNVEV (reference sequence). The CDR3 region has the DNA TGTGCCAGCACCTCCTCGACAGGGCGAGTGGCAGATACGCAGTATTTT. Protein: CASTSSTGRVADTQYF.

The rearrangement uses TRBV6-5 and TRBJ2-1, with a tentative D call TRBD2 (6 bases). Trimming left V 4 bases short and J 3 bases short, with 16 bases between. Per germline, CDR1 MNHEY and CDR2 SVGAGI. The CDR3 contains 16 residues. This CDR3 reads CASSSSAGLYYNEQFF. CDR3 DNA: TGTGCCAGCAGTTCGTCAGCGGGCCTATACTACAATGAGCAGTTCTTC.

The V gene is TRBV7-8, the J gene TRBJ2-1; the match to TRBD2 covers 8 bases. The germline V gene has CDR1 SGHVS and CDR2 FQNEAQ. V gave up 0 bases and J gave up 4 bases; unmatched junction bases: 8. CDR3 size: 17 residues. The CDR3 DNA follows: TGTGCCAGCAGCTTAGCTCGTCCGCGGGGGGAATACAATGAGCAGTTCTTC. It translates to CASSLARPRGEYNEQFF. Drawing the rest from reference TRBV7-8 and TRBJ2-1, the complete variable domain is GAGVSQSPRYKVAKRGQDVALRCDPISGHVSLFWYQQALGQGPEFLTYFQNEAQLDKSGLPSDRFFAERPEGSVSTLKIQRTQQEDSAVYLCASSLARPRGEYNEQFFGPGTRLTVL.

This chain joins TRBV28 and TRBJ2-7; TRBD2 is a possible D gene (5 bases). CDR1 and CDR2 (germline): MDHEN, SYDVKM. Trimming stripped 6 bases from V and 3 bases from J, with 12 bases between. This CDR3 has 13 residues. CDR3 nucleotide sequence: TGTGCCAGCAGCGTAGAGGGCGGCTACGAGCAGTACTTC. It codes for CASSVEGGYEQYF.

The rearrangement links TRBV28 to TRBJ1-1, with D unresolved. The germline gives CDR1 MDHEN, CDR2 SYDVKM. V shed 2 bases and J shed 10 bases, with 11 bases lying between them. The CDR3 has 12 residues. The CDR3, as DNA: TGTGCCAGCAGTTTACTTGGCGGCGGAGCTTTCTTT. Amino acids: CASSLLGGGAFF.

The chain uses TRBV6-6 and TRBJ2-7; D unclear. This CDR3 has 14 amino acids. V gave up 0 bases and J gave up 6 bases, with 12 bases separating them. Germline-derived CDR1 and CDR2 are MNHNY and SVGAGI (reference sequence). The CDR3 DNA reads as TGTGCCAGCAGTTACTCGCCGGGTTTAAGCGAGCAGTACTTC. This translates into CASSYSPGLSEQYF.

The chain combines TRBV7-2 with TRBJ2-7; no clear D gene. Germline loops: CDR1 SGHTA, CDR2 FQGNSA. The CDR3 covers 14 residues. V shed 2 bases and J shed 2 bases, with 10 bases lying between them. Here the CDR3 reads CASSLSGFTYEQYF. Written as DNA, the CDR3 is TGTGCCAGCAGCTTATCAGGATTTACCTACGAGCAGTACTTC.

J is TRBJ2-1 and V is TRBV7-7; the D gene is possibly TRBD1 (6 bases). CDR1 and CDR2 (germline): SSHAT, FNYEAQ (reference sequence). The CDR3 has 15 residues. V was shortened by 2 bases and J by 3 bases, with 11 bases between the two germline ends. CDR3 protein: CASSLSQGHYNEQFF. CDR3 DNA sequence: TGTGCCAGCAGCTTATCCCAGGGACACTACAATGAGCAGTTCTTC.

This sequence joins TRBV7-6 and TRBJ2-7, with a tentative D call TRBD2 (6 bases). Germline V gene data show CDR1 as SGHVS and CDR2 as FNYEAQ. Trimming shortened V by 4 bases and J by 0 bases, and 10 bases separated the two germline ends. The CDR3 consists of 14 residues. The DNA of the CDR3 is TGTGCCAGCAGCTCCGACGGGAGCTCCTACGAGCAGTACTTC. The encoded protein is CASSSDGSSYEQYF.

Only a few counts were recorded for this clone. The gene calls are TRBV7-3 and TRBJ2-1; a weak D match, TRBD1 (6 bases). Between the trimmed V and J ends, which lost 10 bases and 0 bases, there was a span of 22 bases. Germline CDR1 SGHTA, CDR2 FQGTGA. This CDR3 comprises 17 residues. CDR3 region: CATSPRAGESSYNEQFF. The DNA of the CDR3 is TGTGCCACCTCCCCGAGGGCAGGGGAAAGCTCCTACAATGAGCAGTTCTTC. The variable domain in full, with the rest retrieved from reference TRBV7-3 and TRBJ2-1, is GAGVSQTPSNKVTEKGKYVELRCDPISGHTALYWYRQSLGQGPEFLIYFQGTGAADDSGLPNDRFFAVRPEGSVSTLKIQRTERGDSAVYLCATSPRAGESSYNEQFFGPGTRLTVL.

With regard to this clone: The junction departs from germline at one end; a sequencing error may be responsible. The V gene is TRBV12-5, the J gene TRBJ1-6; possibly TRBD1 for D (5 bases). This CDR3 has 16 amino acids. Germline V lookup: CDR1 LGHNT, CDR2 FRNRAP. The CDR3 region has the DNA TGTGCTAGTGGTCTGGTAATCAGGGCCTATAATTCACCCCTCCACTTT. Translating it yields CASGLVIRAYNSPLHF. Full variable domain (rest looked up from reference TRBV12-5 and TRBJ1-6): DARVTQTPRHKVTEMGQEVTMRCQPILGHNTVFWYRQTMMQGLELLAYFRNRAPLDDSGMPKDRFSAEMPDATLATLKIQPSEPRDSAVYFCASGLVIRAYNSPLHFGNGTRLTVT.

This clone appeared a single time. The chain uses TRBV5-1 and TRBJ2-5, with TRBD2 identical over 8 bases. The length of the CDR3 is 16 residues. Losses at the gene ends were 1 base for V and 1 base for J; bases not matched to a gene: 6. The V gene's germline CDR1 is SGHRS and CDR2 YFSETQ. The CDR3: CASSLNWLAGQETQYF. CDR3 DNA: TGCGCCAGCAGCTTGAATTGGCTAGCGGGCCAAGAGACCCAGTACTTC.

The chain carries TRBV15 and TRBJ2-1; 7 bases match TRBD1. The CDR3 is made up of 12 amino acids. CDR1 LNHNV and CDR2 YYDKDF come from the germline V gene (reference sequence). V trimming: 4 bases; J trimming: 12 bases; junction bases outside the gene matches: 6. The CDR3 DNA follows: TGTGCCACCAGCACGGACAGGTGGAGGCAGTTCTTC. Its protein is CATSTDRWRQFF.

The V call is TRBV7-7, the J call TRBJ2-1; 8 positions match TRBD2. The germline gives CDR1 SSHAT, CDR2 FNYEAQ (reference sequence). The CDR3 has 17 residues. The J segment lost 2 bases and the V segment lost 5 bases, leaving 11 bases of the junction unmatched. The CDR3 coding sequence is TGTGCCAGCAGCCCGAGGGAGCGGGAGCTCCCCTACAATGAGCAGTTCTTC. It yields the protein CASSPRERELPYNEQFF.

The rearrangement uses TRBV6-1 and TRBJ1-5, with 8 bases fitting TRBD1. Germline CDR1 reads MNHNS; CDR2 reads SASEGT. Trimming at V came to 4 bases and at J to 4 bases, leaving 9 bases not matched to a gene. This CDR3 region has 16 residues. The CDR3 loop is CASSGYFGTGNQPQHF. CDR3 bases: TGTGCCAGCAGTGGTTACTTCGGGACAGGTAATCAGCCCCAGCATTTT.

CDR3 residues: CATSRDGGNYNEQFF. The CDR3, as DNA: TGTGCCACCAGCAGAGATGGGGGGAACTACAATGAGCAGTTCTTC. V and J are TRBV15 and TRBJ2-1, with D possibly matching TRBD2 (6 bases). The V end was cut by 0 bases, the J end by 3 bases, with 9 bases between. The CDR3 has 15 amino acids. Looked up from germline, CDR1 is LNHNV and CDR2 is YYDKDF (reference sequence).

The rearrangement joins TRBV11-3 to TRBJ2-2; 10 nucleotides agree with TRBD2. Germline CDR1 reads SGHNT; CDR2 reads YENEEA. The CDR3 contains 16 residues. V lost 2 bases to trimming and J lost 6 bases; unmatched junction nucleotides: 6. CDR3 DNA sequence: TGTGCCAGCAGCTTATGGAGTCTAGCGGGAGCCGGGGAGCTGTTTTTT. Translating it yields CASSLWSLAGAGELFF.

The V and J genes are TRBV11-2 and TRBJ1-2; 9 nucleotides line up with TRBD1. With 10 bases clipped from V and 7 bases from J, the junction kept 13 bases outside the gene matches. CDR1 SGHAT and CDR2 FQNNGV come from the germline V gene. The CDR3 sequence is 14 residues long. The CDR3 DNA reads as TGTGCCATCCGACCGGGACAGGGTTTTGGTGGCTACACCTTC. Protein product: CAIRPGQGFGGYTF.

The table lists this clone with a count of one. The genes are TRBV6-1 and TRBJ1-2; possibly TRBD1 for D (6 bases). This CDR3 comprises 15 residues. With 1 base removed from V and 5 bases from J, the gap between germline ends came to 14 bases. Germline V gene lookup returns CDR1 MNHNS and CDR2 SASEGT. For the CDR3, the DNA is TGTGCCAGCAGTGAAGTGGTAGGGGGGGATTATGGCTACACCTTC. The encoded protein is CASSEVVGGDYGYTF.

The V and J genes are TRBV19 and TRBJ1-6, with no clear D. There are 14 residues in the CDR3. V was trimmed by 3 bases and J by 9 bases, leaving 12 bases between them. The germline CDR1 and CDR2 sequences are LNHDA and SQIVND (reference sequence). The CDR3 sequence is CASSISGNGSPLHF. CDR3 DNA sequence: TGTGCCAGTAGTATTAGTGGTAATGGTTCACCCCTCCACTTT. Drawing the rest from reference TRBV19 and TRBJ1-6, the complete variable domain is DGGITQSPKYLFRKEGQNVTLSCEQNLNHDAMYWYRQDPGQGLRLIYYSQIVNDFQKGDIAEGYSVSREKKESFPLTVTSAQKNPTAFYLCASSISGNGSPLHFGNGTRLTVT.

The rearrangement links TRBV7-3 to TRBJ1-2, with TRBD1 matching 11 bases. The CDR3 covers 17 residues. Germline-derived CDR1 and CDR2 are SGHTA and FQGTGA. The ends lost 0 bases at V and 4 bases at J; junction bases unmatched: 7. CDR3 in DNA: TGTGCCAGCAGCTTAACCGGGACAGGGGGATCATCCTATGGCTACACCTTC. Protein product: CASSLTGTGGSSYGYTF.

This clone was seen once. This chain links TRBV19 with TRBJ2-7, with 7 bases lining up with TRBD1. CDR3 length: 15 amino acids. In germline, CDR1 is LNHDA, CDR2 SQIVND (reference sequence). V was pared by 4 bases and J by 5 bases, with 11 bases of the junction left unmatched. CDR3 sequence: CASSNAGGSINEQYF. CDR3 bases: TGTGCCAGTAGTAACGCAGGGGGTTCAATCAACGAGCAGTACTTC.

The V call is TRBV5-6, the J call TRBJ2-7; the match to TRBD1 covers 7 bases. Germline V gene data show CDR1 as SGHDT and CDR2 as YYEEEE. V was clipped by 6 bases and J by 5 bases; unmatched bases: 8. The CDR3 runs 13 residues. The CDR3 loop is CASTKGQRDEQYF. The CDR3, as DNA: TGTGCCAGCACCAAGGGACAGCGCGACGAGCAGTACTTC.

J is TRBJ1-1 and V is TRBV5-6; D remains ambiguous. V was cut by 0 bases and J by 4 bases, with 7 bases left in between. Germline V lookup: CDR1 SGHDT, CDR2 YYEEEE. This CDR3 is built from 13 residues. CDR3 amino acids: CASSLDRTTEAFF. The DNA for the CDR3 is TGTGCCAGCAGCTTGGACAGAACCACTGAAGCTTTCTTT.

This rearrangement joins TRBV19 to TRBJ2-7, with TRBD2 matching over 7 bases. V dropped 1 base and J dropped 3; count of bases not matched to a gene: 3. Per the germline V gene, CDR1 is LNHDA and CDR2 is SQIVND (reference sequence). This CDR3 spans 14 amino acids. The CDR3 DNA follows: TGTGCCAGTAGTATAGTGGCGGGGGTCTACGAGCAGTACTTC. This encodes CASSIVAGVYEQYF.

The chain links TRBV28 to TRBJ2-1; 9 positions match TRBD1. This CDR3 is built from 15 residues. V lost 4 bases and J lost 5; bases outside the gene matches: 6. CDR1 is MDHEN, CDR2 SYDVKM, per germline. The CDR3 loop reads CASSSPGTGNNEQFF. As DNA, the CDR3 is TGTGCCAGCAGTTCCCCCGGGACAGGGAACAATGAGCAGTTCTTC.

The gene calls are TRBV5-6 and TRBJ1-2, with TRBD1 identical over 7 bases. The germline V gene encodes CDR1 SGHDT and CDR2 YYEEEE. CDR3 length equals 15 residues. Trimming removed 0 bases from V and 4 bases from J; junction bases left unmatched: 6. The CDR3 nucleotides read TGTGCCAGCAGCTTGGCCCCGACAGGGATCTATGGCTACACCTTC. Protein product: CASSLAPTGIYGYTF.

The chain recombines TRBV28 with TRBJ2-7; the match to TRBD1 covers 7 bases. V trimming: 6 bases; J trimming: 1 base; junction bases outside the gene matches: 6. The CDR3 covers 14 residues. CDR1 MDHEN and CDR2 SYDVKM come from the germline V gene. The CDR3 coding sequence is TGTGCCAGCAGGGGACAGCCACCGTCCTACGAGCAGTACTTC. Residues: CASRGQPPSYEQYF.

J is TRBJ2-7 and V is TRBV9; D may be TRBD1 (5 bases). The CDR3 sequence is 15 residues long. V was shortened by 3 bases and J by 3 bases, with 16 bases between the two germline ends. Looked up from germline, CDR1 is SGDLS and CDR2 is YYNGEE. The CDR3 spells CASSDGWGAGYEQYF. In nucleotides, the CDR3 is TGTGCCAGCAGCGACGGTTGGGGCGCAGGCTACGAGCAGTACTTC.